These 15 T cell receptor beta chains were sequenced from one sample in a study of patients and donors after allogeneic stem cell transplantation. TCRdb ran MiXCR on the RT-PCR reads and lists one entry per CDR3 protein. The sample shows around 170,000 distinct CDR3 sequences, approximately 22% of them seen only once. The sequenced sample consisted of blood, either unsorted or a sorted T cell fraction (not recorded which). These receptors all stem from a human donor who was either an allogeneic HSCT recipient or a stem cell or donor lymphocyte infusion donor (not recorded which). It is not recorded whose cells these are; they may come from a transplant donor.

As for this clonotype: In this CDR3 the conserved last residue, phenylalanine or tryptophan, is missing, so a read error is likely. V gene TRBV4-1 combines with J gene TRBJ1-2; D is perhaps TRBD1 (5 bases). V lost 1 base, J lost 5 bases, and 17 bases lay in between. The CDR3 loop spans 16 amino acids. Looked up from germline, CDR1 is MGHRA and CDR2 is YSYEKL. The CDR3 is CASSQVTGGGEYGYTY. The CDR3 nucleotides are TGCGCCAGCAGCCAAGTTACAGGAGGAGGGGAATATGGCTACACCTAC.

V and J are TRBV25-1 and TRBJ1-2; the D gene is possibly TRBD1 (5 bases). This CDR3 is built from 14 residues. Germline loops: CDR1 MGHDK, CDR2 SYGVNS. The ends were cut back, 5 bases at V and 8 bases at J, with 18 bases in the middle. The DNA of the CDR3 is TGTGCCAGCAGTCTAGACAGCCTCCCAAGGGGCTACACCTTC. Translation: CASSLDSLPRGYTF.

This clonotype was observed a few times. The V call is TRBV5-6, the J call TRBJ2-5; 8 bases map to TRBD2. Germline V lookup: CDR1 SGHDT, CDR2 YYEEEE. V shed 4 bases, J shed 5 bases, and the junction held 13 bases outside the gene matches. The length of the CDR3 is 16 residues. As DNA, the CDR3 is TGTGCCAGCAGCACACCGGGACTAGTTGTTTGGGAGACCCAGTACTTC. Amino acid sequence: CASSTPGLVVWETQYF.

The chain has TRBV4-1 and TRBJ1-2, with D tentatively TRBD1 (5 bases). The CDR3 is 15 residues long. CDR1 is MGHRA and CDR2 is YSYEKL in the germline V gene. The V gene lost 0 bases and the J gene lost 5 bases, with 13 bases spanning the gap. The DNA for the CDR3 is TGCGCCAGCAGCCAAGATCTCAACAGGCATTATGGCTACACCTTC. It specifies CASSQDLNRHYGYTF.

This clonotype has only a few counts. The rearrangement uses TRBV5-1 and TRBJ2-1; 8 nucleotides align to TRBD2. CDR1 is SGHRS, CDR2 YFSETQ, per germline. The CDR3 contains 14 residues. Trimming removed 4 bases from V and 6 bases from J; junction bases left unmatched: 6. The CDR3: CASSVSLAANEQFF. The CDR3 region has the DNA TGCGCCAGCAGCGTGTCACTAGCGGCCAATGAGCAGTTCTTC.

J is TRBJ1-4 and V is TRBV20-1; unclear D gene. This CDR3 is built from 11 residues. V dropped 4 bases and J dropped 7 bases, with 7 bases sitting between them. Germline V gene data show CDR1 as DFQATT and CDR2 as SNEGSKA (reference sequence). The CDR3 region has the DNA TGCAGTGCTAAGGTCTCTGAAAAACTGTTTTTT. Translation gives CSAKVSEKLFF.

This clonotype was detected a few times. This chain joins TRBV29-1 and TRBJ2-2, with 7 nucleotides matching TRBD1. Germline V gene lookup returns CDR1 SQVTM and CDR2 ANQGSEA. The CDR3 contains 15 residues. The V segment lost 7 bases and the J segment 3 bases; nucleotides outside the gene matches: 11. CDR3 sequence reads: CSARTTGVHTGELFF. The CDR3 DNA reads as TGCAGCGCGAGAACCACAGGGGTACACACCGGGGAGCTGTTTTTT.

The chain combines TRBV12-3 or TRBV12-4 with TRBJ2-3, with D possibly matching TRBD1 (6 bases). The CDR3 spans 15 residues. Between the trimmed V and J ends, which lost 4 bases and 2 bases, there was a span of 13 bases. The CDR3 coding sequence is TGTGCCAGCAGTTGGGACACCTATCCCACAGATACGCAGTATTTT. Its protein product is CASSWDTYPTDTQYF.

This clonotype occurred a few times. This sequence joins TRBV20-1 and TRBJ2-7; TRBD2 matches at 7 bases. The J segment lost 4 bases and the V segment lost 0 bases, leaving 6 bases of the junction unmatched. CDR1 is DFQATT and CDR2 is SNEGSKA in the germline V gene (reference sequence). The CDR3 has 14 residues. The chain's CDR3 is CSAREGSGYYEQYF. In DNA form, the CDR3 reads TGCAGTGCTAGAGAGGGTAGCGGGTATTACGAGCAGTACTTC.

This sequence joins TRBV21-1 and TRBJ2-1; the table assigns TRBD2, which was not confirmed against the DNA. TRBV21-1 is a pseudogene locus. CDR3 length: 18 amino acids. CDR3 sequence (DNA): TGTGCCAGCAGCTCTTGTAGGACTAGCGGGGGGGCAAAAAATGAGCAGTTCTTC. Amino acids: CASSSCRTSGGAKNEQFF.

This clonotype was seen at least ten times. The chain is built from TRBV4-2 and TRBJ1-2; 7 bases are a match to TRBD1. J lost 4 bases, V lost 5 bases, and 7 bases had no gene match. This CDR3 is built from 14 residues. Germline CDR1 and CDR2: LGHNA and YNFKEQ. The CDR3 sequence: CASSVTGLVYGYTF. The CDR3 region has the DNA TGTGCCAGCAGCGTGACAGGGCTTGTCTATGGCTACACCTTC.

CDR3 sequence: CAIRNRDPNTGELFF. CDR3 nucleotide sequence: TGTGCCATCAGAAACAGGGACCCGAACACCGGGGAGCTGTTTTTT. This sequence joins TRBV10-3 and TRBJ2-2, with a weak D call TRBD1 (6 bases). CDR3 length equals 15 residues. Germline values: CDR1 ENHRY, CDR2 SYGVKD. Trimming removed 6 bases from V and 0 bases from J, with 11 bases in between.

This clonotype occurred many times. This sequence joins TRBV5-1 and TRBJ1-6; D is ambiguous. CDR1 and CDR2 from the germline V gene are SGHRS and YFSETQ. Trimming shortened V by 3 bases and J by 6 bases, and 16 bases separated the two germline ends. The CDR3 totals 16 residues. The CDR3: CASSSGRTHTNSPLHF. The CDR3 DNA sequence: TGCGCCAGCAGCTCCGGACGGACTCACACTAATTCACCCCTCCACTTT.

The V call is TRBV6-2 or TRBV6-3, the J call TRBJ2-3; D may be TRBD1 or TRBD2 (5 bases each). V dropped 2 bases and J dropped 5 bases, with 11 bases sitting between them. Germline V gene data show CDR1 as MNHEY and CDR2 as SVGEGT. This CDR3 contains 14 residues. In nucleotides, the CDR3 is TGTGCCAGCAGTTACCCCCAGGGACGAGATACGCAGTATTTT. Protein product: CASSYPQGRDTQYF.

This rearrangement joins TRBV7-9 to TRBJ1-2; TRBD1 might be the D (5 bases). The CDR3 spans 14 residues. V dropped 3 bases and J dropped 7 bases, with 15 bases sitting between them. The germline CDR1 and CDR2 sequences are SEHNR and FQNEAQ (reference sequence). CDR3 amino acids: CASSFHGGGPGYTF. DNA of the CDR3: TGTGCCAGCAGCTTCCACGGGGGAGGTCCTGGCTACACCTTC.